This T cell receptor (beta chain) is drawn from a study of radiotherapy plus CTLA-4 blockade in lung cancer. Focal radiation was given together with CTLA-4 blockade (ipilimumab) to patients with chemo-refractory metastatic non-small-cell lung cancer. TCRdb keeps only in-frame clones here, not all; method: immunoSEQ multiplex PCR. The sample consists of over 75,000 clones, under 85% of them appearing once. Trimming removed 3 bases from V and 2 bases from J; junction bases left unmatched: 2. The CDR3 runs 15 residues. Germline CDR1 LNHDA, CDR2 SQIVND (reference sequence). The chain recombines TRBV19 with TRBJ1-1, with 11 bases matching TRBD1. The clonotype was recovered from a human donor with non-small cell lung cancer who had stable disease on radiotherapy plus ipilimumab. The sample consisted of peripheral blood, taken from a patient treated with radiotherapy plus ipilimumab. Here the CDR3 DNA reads TGTGCCAGTAGTATCAGGACAGGGGGCAACACTGAAGCTTTCTTT. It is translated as CASSIRTGGNTEAFF.